This TCR beta chain was documented in a study of beta chain features in type 1 diabetes. Sorting of CD4+ naive, central memory, regulatory and stem cell-like memory cells was performed via CD45RO/CCR7/CD25/CD127/CD95/CD27. CDR1 is SGHVS, CDR2 FNYEAQ, per germline. The V gene lost 5 bases and the J gene lost 3 bases, with 14 bases spanning the gap. The CDR3 extends over 14 amino acids. Investigators reverse transcribed all isolated RNA, so they sequenced expressed TCRB transcripts. Measured with immunoSEQ multiplex PCR; TCRdb has only the in-frame clones, and not every one. The sample has some 660,000 clones; about 14% are singletons. Regarding this clone: The antigen is not known.

Study-level points and caveats: Type 1 diabetes patients showed a moderate but significant shortening of TCRB CDR3s in all four CD4+ subsets.

The chain has TRBV7-6 and TRBJ2-7, with D perhaps assigned TRBD1 or TRBD2 (5 bases each). The sample comprised naive CD4+ T cells from blood. The sequence was obtained from a man aged 18 to 29 with type 1 diabetes. The CDR3 loop is CASSAGTSYYEQYF. CDR3 bases: TGTGCCAGCAGCGCAGGGACCAGTTACTACGAGCAGTACTTC.